This TCR beta chain comes out of a study of blood T cell repertoires in COVID-19. For the study at large: From the United States, Italy and Spain came samples of acute and convalescent COVID-19. Sample material is recorded as cDNA or gDNA derived from T cells, B-cell-depleted T cells, or PBMCs.

Clones were read by immunoSEQ multiplex PCR, and TCRdb kept only the in-frame ones, dropping some. The sample lists a few hundred thousand clones, roughly nine tenths occurring once. Participants came from 20 to 25 US areas, aged about 18 to 90 years. Participants' reported clinical history set cohort assignment. CDR3 length: 15 amino acids. Germline CDR1 is SEHNR and CDR2 is FQNEAQ (reference sequence). V lost 0 bases and J 0 bases, leaving 6 bases between the germline ends. The sequencing sample was made of PBMCs or T cells enriched from blood (not recorded which). The gene calls are TRBV7-9 and TRBJ1-3, with D unresolved. The receptor was isolated from a human donor in a cohort exposed to, infected with or recovered from COVID-19 (not recorded which). The donor label of this sample is uncertain. As DNA, the CDR3 is TGTGCCAGCAGCTTAGCAGGGAGCTCTGGAAACACCATATATTTT. This gives the protein CASSLAGSSGNTIYF.